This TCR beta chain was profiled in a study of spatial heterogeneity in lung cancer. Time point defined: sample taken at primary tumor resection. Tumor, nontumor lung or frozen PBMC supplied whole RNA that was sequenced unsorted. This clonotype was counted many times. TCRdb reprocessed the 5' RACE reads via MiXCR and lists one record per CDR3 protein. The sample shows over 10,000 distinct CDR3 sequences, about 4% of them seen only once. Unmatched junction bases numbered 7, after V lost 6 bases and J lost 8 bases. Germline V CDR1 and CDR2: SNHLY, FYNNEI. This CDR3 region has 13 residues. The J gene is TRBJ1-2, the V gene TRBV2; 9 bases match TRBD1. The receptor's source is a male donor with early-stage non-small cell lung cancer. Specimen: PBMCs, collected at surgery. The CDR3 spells CASSRDRERGYTF. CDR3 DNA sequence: TGTGCCAGCAGCCGGGACAGGGAACGGGGCTACACCTTC.